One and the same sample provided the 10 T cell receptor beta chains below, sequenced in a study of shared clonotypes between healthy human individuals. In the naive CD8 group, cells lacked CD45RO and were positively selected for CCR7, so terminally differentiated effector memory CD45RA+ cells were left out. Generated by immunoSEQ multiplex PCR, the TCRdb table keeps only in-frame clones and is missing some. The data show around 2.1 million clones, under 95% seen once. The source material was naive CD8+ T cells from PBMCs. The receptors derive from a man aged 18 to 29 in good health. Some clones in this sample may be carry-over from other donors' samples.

CDR3 protein: CASSHQPSPYNEQFF. The CDR3, as DNA: TGTGCCAGCAGCCATCAGCCGAGCCCCTACAATGAGCAGTTCTTC. The rearrangement links TRBV7-9 to TRBJ2-1; D uncertain. The CDR3 totals 15 residues. Per germline, CDR1 SEHNR and CDR2 FQNEAQ (reference sequence). The V end was cut by 5 bases, the J end by 2 bases, with 13 bases between.

Here the CDR3 reads CATTADNSYEQYF. The CDR3 DNA reads TGTGCCACGACCGCGGACAACTCCTACGAGCAGTACTTC. The V call is TRBV6-1, the J call TRBJ2-7, with TRBD1 as a possible D gene (5 bases). The germline V gene has CDR1 MNHNS and CDR2 SASEGT. The CDR3 has 13 residues. V shed 10 bases and J shed 0 bases, with 13 bases lying between them.

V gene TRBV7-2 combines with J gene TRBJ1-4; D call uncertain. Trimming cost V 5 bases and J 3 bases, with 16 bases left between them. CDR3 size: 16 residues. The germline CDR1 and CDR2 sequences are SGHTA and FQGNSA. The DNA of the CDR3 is TGTGCCAGCAGCCAAGAAGGATGGGGAGCTAATGAAAAACTGTTTTTT. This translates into CASSQEGWGANEKLFF. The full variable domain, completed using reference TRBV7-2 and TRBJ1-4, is GAGVSQSPSNKVTEKGKDVELRCDPISGHTALYWYRQSLGQGLEFLIYFQGNSAPDKSGLPSDRFSAERTGGSVSTLTIQRTQQEDSAVYLCASSQEGWGANEKLFFGSGTQLSVL.

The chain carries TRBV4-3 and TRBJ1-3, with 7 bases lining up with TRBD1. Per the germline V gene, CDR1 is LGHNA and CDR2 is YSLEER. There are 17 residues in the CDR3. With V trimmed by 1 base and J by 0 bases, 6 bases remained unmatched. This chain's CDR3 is CASSQVTGYFSGNTIYF. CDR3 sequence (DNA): TGCGCCAGCAGCCAAGTGACAGGGTACTTCTCTGGAAACACCATATATTTT.

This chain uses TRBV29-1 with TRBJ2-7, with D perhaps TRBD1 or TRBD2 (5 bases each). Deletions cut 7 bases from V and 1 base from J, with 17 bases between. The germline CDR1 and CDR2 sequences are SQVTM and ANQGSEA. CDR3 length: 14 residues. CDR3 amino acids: CSAKGRPGSYEQYF. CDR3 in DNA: TGCAGCGCTAAGGGACGGCCTGGGTCCTACGAGCAGTACTTC.

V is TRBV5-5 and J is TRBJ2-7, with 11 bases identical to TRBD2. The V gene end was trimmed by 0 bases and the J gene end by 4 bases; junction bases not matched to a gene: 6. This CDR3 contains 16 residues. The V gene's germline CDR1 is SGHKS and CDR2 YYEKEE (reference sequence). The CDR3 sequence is CASSLVKLAGAYEQYF. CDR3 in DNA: TGTGCCAGCAGCTTGGTTAAACTAGCGGGAGCTTACGAGCAGTACTTC.

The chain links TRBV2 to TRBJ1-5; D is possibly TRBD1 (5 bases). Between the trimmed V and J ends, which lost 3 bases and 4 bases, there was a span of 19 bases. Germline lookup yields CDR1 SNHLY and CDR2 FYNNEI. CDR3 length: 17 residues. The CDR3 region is CASSDGYVGGVNQPQHF. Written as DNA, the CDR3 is TGTGCCAGCAGTGACGGGTACGTGGGGGGAGTAAATCAGCCCCAGCATTTT.

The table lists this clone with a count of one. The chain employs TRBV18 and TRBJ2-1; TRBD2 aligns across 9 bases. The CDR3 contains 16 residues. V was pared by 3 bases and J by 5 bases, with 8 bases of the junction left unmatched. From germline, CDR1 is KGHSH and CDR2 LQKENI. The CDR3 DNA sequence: TGTGCCAGCTCACCGCCCTTAGCGGGAGTAGACAATGAGCAGTTCTTC. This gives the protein CASSPPLAGVDNEQFF.

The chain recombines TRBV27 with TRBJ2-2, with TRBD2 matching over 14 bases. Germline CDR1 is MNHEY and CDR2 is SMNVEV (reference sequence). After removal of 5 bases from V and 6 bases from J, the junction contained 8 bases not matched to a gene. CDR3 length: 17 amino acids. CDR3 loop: CASSPLTSGRAPGELFF. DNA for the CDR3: TGTGCCAGCAGTCCTCTGACTAGCGGGAGGGCCCCCGGGGAGCTGTTTTTT.

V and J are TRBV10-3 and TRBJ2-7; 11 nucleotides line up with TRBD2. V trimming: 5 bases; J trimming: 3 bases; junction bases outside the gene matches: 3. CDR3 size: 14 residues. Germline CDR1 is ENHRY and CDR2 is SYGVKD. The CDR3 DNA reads TGTGCCATCAGTTTGACTAGCGGGGACTACGAGCAGTACTTC. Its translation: CAISLTSGDYEQYF.